One and the same sample provided the 9 T cell receptor beta chains below, sequenced in a study of CD4+ T cells in melanoma. The protocol was immunoSEQ multiplex PCR, while the TCRdb copy is restricted to in-frame clones and leaves out a portion. The sample comprises roughly 140,000 clones, 85% to 95% of which are singletons, and approximately 1.4% rests with the top ten. The receptors originated from a human donor with melanoma.

The J gene is TRBJ2-3, the V gene TRBV10-1; D call uncertain. This CDR3 has 12 residues. Trimming removed 6 bases at V and 6 bases at J, with 10 bases between. CDR1 is WNHNN, CDR2 SYGVQD, per germline (reference sequence). CDR3 amino acids: CASSDGPDTQYF. CDR3 coding DNA: TGCGCCAGCAGCGATGGCCCCGATACGCAGTATTTT.

Here the CDR3 reads CSTKARHRDWWRGVFTDTQYF. CDR3 coding DNA: TGCAGCACTAAAGCCCGACACAGGGACTGGTGGCGGGGGGTCTTCACAGATACGCAGTATTTT. V gene TRBV29-1 combines with J gene TRBJ2-3; TRBD2 matches at 8 bases. CDR1 and CDR2 (germline): SQVTM, ANQGSEA. V was clipped by 8 bases and J by 2 bases; unmatched bases: 30. The CDR3 is 21 residues long.

CDR3 residues: CATRGEGYGYTF. The CDR3 coding sequence is TGTGCCACGAGGGGGGAGGGCTATGGCTACACCTTC. The chain is built from TRBV6-5 and TRBJ1-2; a weak D match, TRBD1 (6 bases). With 10 bases removed from V and 4 bases from J, the gap between germline ends came to 13 bases. The CDR3 sequence is 12 residues long. Germline-derived CDR1 and CDR2 are MNHEY and SVGAGI.

This chain uses TRBV2 with TRBJ2-2, with D possibly being TRBD1 (6 bases). The CDR3 extends over 14 amino acids. Between the trimmed V and J ends, which lost 7 bases and 1 base, there was a span of 10 bases. Per the germline V gene, CDR1 is SNHLY and CDR2 is FYNNEI. CDR3 sequence: CASTKQGNTGELFF. As DNA, the CDR3 is TGTGCCAGCACTAAACAGGGGAACACCGGGGAGCTGTTTTTT.

The chain recombines TRBV5-1 with TRBJ1-1; no clear D gene. This CDR3 comprises 13 residues. The V end lost 5 bases, the J end lost 3 bases, and 11 bases lay between the germline ends. Per the germline V gene, CDR1 is SGHRS and CDR2 is YFSETQ. CDR3: CASRVRRDTEAFF. CDR3 coding DNA: TGCGCCAGCAGGGTGAGGAGGGACACTGAAGCTTTCTTT. The whole variable domain, filled in from reference TRBV5-1 and TRBJ1-1, reads KAGVTQTPRYLIKTRGQQVTLSCSPISGHRSVSWYQQTPGQGLQFLFEYFSETQRNKGNFPGRFSGRQFSNSRSEMNVSTLELGDSALYLCASRVRRDTEAFFGQGTRLTVV.

This clone was picked up one time. The rearrangement links TRBV7-2 to TRBJ2-5; tentatively, D is TRBD2 (6 bases). CDR1 is SGHTA, CDR2 FQGNSA, per germline. This CDR3 contains 13 residues. Trimming took 4 bases from V and 2 from J, leaving 8 bases between them. The CDR3 loop reads CASSYGGQETQYF. The DNA for the CDR3 is TGTGCCAGCAGCTACGGGGGACAAGAGACCCAGTACTTC.

The rearrangement links TRBV5-1 to TRBJ1-1; D not certain. Germline V lookup: CDR1 SGHRS, CDR2 YFSETQ. The CDR3 extends over 15 amino acids. The ends were cut back, 3 bases at V and 2 bases at J, with 14 bases in the middle. CDR3: CASSSHRSRNTEAFF. The CDR3 DNA reads as TGCGCCAGCAGCTCCCATCGGTCCCGAAACACTGAAGCTTTCTTT.

A single count supports this clone. The DNA for the CDR3 is TGCGCCAGCAGCTTGGAAAGCCTATACTCGGGGATTTTTACACCAAACACCATATATTTT. Translation: CASSLESLYSGIFTPNTIYF. The J gene is TRBJ1-3, the V gene TRBV5-1; D is ambiguous. The CDR3 is made up of 20 amino acids. CDR1 SGHRS and CDR2 YFSETQ come from the germline V gene. The germline V and J ends were trimmed by 0 bases and 6 bases, with 28 bases remaining between them.

The chain links TRBV5-8 to TRBJ1-6; D gene unclear. The length of the CDR3 is 15 residues. Deletions cut 2 bases from V and 7 bases from J, with 13 bases between. The germline V gene has CDR1 SGHTS and CDR2 YDEGEE. CDR3 bases: TGTGCCAGCAGCTTCGGGGAGACGAGGAATTCACCCCTCCACTTT. Its protein is CASSFGETRNSPLHF.